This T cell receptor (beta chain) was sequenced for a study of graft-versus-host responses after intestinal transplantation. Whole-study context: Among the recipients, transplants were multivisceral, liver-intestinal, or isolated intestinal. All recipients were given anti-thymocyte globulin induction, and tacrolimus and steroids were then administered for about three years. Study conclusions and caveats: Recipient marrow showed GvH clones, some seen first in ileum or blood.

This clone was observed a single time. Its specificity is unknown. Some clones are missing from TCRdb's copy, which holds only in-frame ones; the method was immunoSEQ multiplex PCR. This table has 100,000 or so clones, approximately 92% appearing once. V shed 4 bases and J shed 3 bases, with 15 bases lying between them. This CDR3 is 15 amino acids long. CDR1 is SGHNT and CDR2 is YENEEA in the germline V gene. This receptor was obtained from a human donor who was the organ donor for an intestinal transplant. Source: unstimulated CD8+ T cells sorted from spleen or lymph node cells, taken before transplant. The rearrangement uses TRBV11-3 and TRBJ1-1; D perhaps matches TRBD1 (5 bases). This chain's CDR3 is CASSSLREGDTEAFF. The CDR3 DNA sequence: TGTGCCAGCAGCTCCCTCAGGGAAGGAGACACTGAAGCTTTCTTT.